The next 20 T cell receptor beta chains were all read from a single sample in a study of molecular identifiers for immune sequencing clone quantification (dated by TCRdb to 2016 to 2019). Receptor libraries were prepared by PCR. Sequencing used an Illumina HiSeq 4000. TCRdb reprocessed the public reads (quality trimming at Q25 with fastp, clone calling with MiXCR) and kept in-frame beta chains. Each CDR3 protein gets just one entry, which takes the most common genes and DNA from the rows behind it. This sample comprises approximately 59,000 distinct CDR3 sequences, less than 20% of them detected only once. Around 1.5% of the sample is held by the ten biggest clonotypes. The sample taken for sequencing was naive CD8+ T cells from blood, with Jurkat cell RNA spiked in. The sample's cell subset or site label, in plain terms: FACS-sorted CD8+CD4-CCR7+CD45RA+ naive T cells. These receptors were obtained from a human donor in good health. Some libraries in this study had Jurkat cell RNA spiked in.

This clonotype has a handful of counts. V is TRBV20-1 and J is TRBJ1-2; D is possibly TRBD1 (6 bases). V was clipped by 7 bases and J by 3 bases, with 15 bases between them. CDR3 length equals 13 residues. Germline CDR1 and CDR2: DFQATT and SNEGSKA (reference sequence). The CDR3: CSVRGGGDYGYTF. The CDR3 nucleotides read TGCAGTGTCCGAGGGGGGGGGGACTATGGCTACACCTTC.

At least ten counts were recorded for this clonotype. The rearrangement links TRBV7-9 to TRBJ2-1, with D perhaps matching TRBD2 (6 bases). In germline, CDR1 is SEHNR, CDR2 FQNEAQ (reference sequence). This CDR3 is 15 amino acids long. V was shortened by 4 bases and J by 4 bases, with 14 bases between the two germline ends. The CDR3 sequence: CASSSPSEPYNEQFF. DNA for the CDR3: TGTGCCAGCAGCTCACCTAGCGAGCCTTACAATGAGCAGTTCTTC.

In its sample, this clonotype was seen many times. The V call is TRBV3-1, the J call TRBJ2-2; D unclear. Germline CDR1 reads LGHDT; CDR2 reads YNNKEL (reference sequence). The CDR3 runs 13 residues. The V and J ends lost 4 bases and 5 bases respectively, with 8 bases between them. CDR3 protein: CASSLDETGELFF. CDR3 nucleotide sequence: TGTGCCAGCAGCCTTGATGAGACCGGGGAGCTGTTTTTT.

This clonotype showed up many times. The gene calls are TRBV7-2 and TRBJ2-1; D not resolved. V was cut by 4 bases and J by 10 bases, with 11 bases left in between. CDR1 is SGHTA, CDR2 FQGNSA, per germline. The CDR3 contains 12 residues. CDR3 in DNA: TGTGCCAGCAGCTCCCTCGCGCCCGAGCAGTTCTTC. It specifies CASSSLAPEQFF.

There are many counts of this clonotype. The chain recombines TRBV7-6 with TRBJ2-3; a possible D gene is TRBD2 (6 bases). Germline-derived CDR1 and CDR2 are SGHVS and FNYEAQ. The ends were cut back, 0 bases at V and 0 bases at J, with 7 bases in the middle. The CDR3 runs 15 residues. In DNA, the CDR3 is TGTGCCAGCAGCTTAGCGGGAGGCAGCACAGATACGCAGTATTTT. This codes for CASSLAGGSTDTQYF.

Turning to this clonotype: Possible read error: a much larger clone is one base away. The chain recombines TRBV20-1 with TRBJ1-1; D is unclear. The V end was cut by 3 bases, the J end by 1 base, with 3 bases between. The CDR3 contains 11 residues. CDR1 is DFQATT and CDR2 is SNEGSKA in the germline V gene (reference sequence). The CDR3 DNA reads TGCAGTGCTAGTTCGAACACTGAAGCTTTCTTT. It encodes CSASSNTEAFF.

This clonotype was picked up a small number of times. This sequence joins TRBV15 and TRBJ2-1; 7 nucleotides match TRBD2. The CDR3 extends over 15 amino acids. The V segment lost 3 bases and the J segment 3 bases; nucleotides outside the gene matches: 5. The germline V gene encodes CDR1 LNHNV and CDR2 YYDKDF (reference sequence). CDR3 protein: CATSRVLADYNEQFF. CDR3 bases: TGTGCCACCAGCAGGGTCCTAGCGGACTACAATGAGCAGTTCTTC.

This clonotype was counted between two and nine times. This chain joins TRBV7-6 and TRBJ2-1, with 7 bases aligning to TRBD2. This CDR3 comprises 16 residues. CDR1 SGHVS and CDR2 FNYEAQ come from the germline V gene. J gave up 4 bases and V 5 bases, and 11 bases lay outside the gene matches. This chain's CDR3 is CASSLEGGSGYNEQFF. The DNA for the CDR3 is TGTGCCAGCAGCCTAGAAGGCGGGAGCGGGTACAATGAGCAGTTCTTC.

This clonotype was observed a handful of times. The chain is built from TRBV5-1 and TRBJ2-1, with a possible D match to TRBD2 (5 bases). The germline CDR1 and CDR2 sequences are SGHRS and YFSETQ. V lost 3 bases to trimming and J lost 0 bases, with 22 bases between them. The CDR3 contains 19 residues. The CDR3 region has the DNA TGCGCCAGCAGCTCGGAGACTATATATCCTTTGAGCTCCTACAATGAGCAGTTCTTC. This encodes CASSSETIYPLSSYNEQFF.

This clonotype was observed many times. CDR3 protein: CAWDEASGTANYGYTF. Written as DNA, the CDR3 is TGTGCCTGGGACGAGGCCTCCGGGACAGCCAACTATGGCTACACCTTC. The rearrangement uses TRBV30 and TRBJ1-2; the match to TRBD1 covers 7 bases. Germline lookup yields CDR1 GTSNPN and CDR2 SVGIG (reference sequence). J lost 2 bases, V lost 5 bases, and 14 bases had no gene match. This CDR3 comprises 16 residues.

This clonotype was detected only a few times. The chain has TRBV5-5 and TRBJ2-1, with 10 bases identical to TRBD2. Germline loops: CDR1 SGHKS, CDR2 YYEKEE (reference sequence). J was trimmed by 8 bases and V by 7 bases; bases with no gene match: 9. CDR3 length: 14 amino acids. Written as DNA, the CDR3 is TGTGCCAGCGTTCTAGCGGGAGAAAGCCATGAGCAGTTCTTC. Translated, it gives CASVLAGESHEQFF. Full variable domain (rest looked up from reference TRBV5-5 and TRBJ2-1): DAGVTQSPTHLIKTRGQQVTLRCSPISGHKSVSWYQQVLGQGPQFIFQYYEKEERGRGNFPDRFSARQFPNYSSELNVNALLLGDSALYLCASVLAGESHEQFFGPGTRLTVL.

In this sample, this clonotype turned up a few times. One base away lies a much larger clone, so this may be a sequencing read error. The chain combines TRBV4-1 with TRBJ2-1, with no clear D. CDR1 and CDR2 (germline): MGHRA, YSYEKL. The CDR3 is 11 residues long. CDR3 region: CASSQDRLQLF. The DNA for the CDR3 is TGCGCCAGCAGCCAAGACAGGTTGCAGCTCTTC.

This clonotype was seen many times. V gene TRBV20-1 combines with J gene TRBJ2-2; D unresolved. Trimming removed 0 bases at V and 2 bases at J, with 10 bases between. CDR1 and CDR2 (germline): DFQATT, SNEGSKA (reference sequence). CDR3 length: 15 amino acids. The chain's CDR3 is CSARDLESNTGELFF. The CDR3 DNA reads TGCAGTGCTAGAGACCTAGAGAGTAACACCGGGGAGCTGTTTTTT.

This clonotype appeared a few times. An end of the junction does not agree with germline; a read error may underlie this. The chain uses TRBV20-1 and TRBJ2-1, with 9 bases matching TRBD2. The CDR3 consists of 18 residues. CDR1 and CDR2 from the germline V gene are DFQATT and SNEGSKA (reference sequence). The CDR3 here is CSATETSGKLGSYNERFF. CDR3 coding DNA: TGCAGTGCTACGGAGACTAGCGGAAAACTGGGCTCCTACAATGAGCGGTTCTTC.

This clonotype was seen many times. The chain is built from TRBV6-2 or TRBV6-3 and TRBJ1-1; D unclear. Germline V gene data show CDR1 as MNHEY and CDR2 as SVGEGT. This CDR3 contains 13 residues. V lost 11 bases and J lost 2, with 15 bases in between. The chain's CDR3 is CARGWGGNTEAFF. Here the CDR3 DNA reads TGTGCCCGAGGCTGGGGAGGCAACACTGAAGCTTTCTTT.

The chain joins TRBV27 to TRBJ2-1; a possible D gene is TRBD2 (5 bases). Germline CDR1 is MNHEY and CDR2 is SMNVEV (reference sequence). The CDR3 is 14 residues long. The V and J ends lost 9 bases and 0 bases respectively, with 12 bases between them. CDR3: CASSTGYSYNEQFF. CDR3 nucleotides: TGTGCCAGTTCAACGGGATACTCCTACAATGAGCAGTTCTTC.

The rearrangement joins TRBV19 to TRBJ2-7; D remains unclear. The germline V gene has CDR1 LNHDA and CDR2 SQIVND (reference sequence). Deletions cut 2 bases from V and 6 bases from J, with 14 bases between. There are 14 residues in the CDR3. The CDR3 region has the DNA TGTGCCAGTAGTATAATCGGAGAACTGGGCGAGCAGTACTTC. Residues: CASSIIGELGEQYF.

In this sample, this clonotype turned up many times. The chain is built from TRBV7-9 and TRBJ1-4, with 10 nucleotides matching TRBD1. CDR3 size: 17 residues. Unmatched junction bases numbered 10, after V lost 3 bases and J lost 6 bases. The germline gives CDR1 SEHNR, CDR2 FQNEAQ (reference sequence). The CDR3 here is CASSFPGQGSEYEKLFF. The DNA for the CDR3 is TGTGCCAGCAGCTTTCCGGGACAGGGGTCGGAGTATGAAAAACTGTTTTTT.

Turning to this clonotype: Germline is not matched at one junction end, which may reflect a read error. V and J are TRBV29-1 and TRBJ2-2, with 10 bases that match TRBD2. CDR3 length: 15 residues. The germline gives CDR1 SQVTM, CDR2 ANQGSEA. The DNA of the CDR3 is TGCGGCGTTGAGCTAGCGGGAGATAGCACCGGGGAGCTGTTTTTT. Protein: CGVELAGDSTGELFF.

This clonotype was recorded many times. The V and J genes are TRBV19 and TRBJ2-3, with D possibly TRBD1 on 6 matching bases. The CDR3 has 17 residues. The V gene lost 5 bases and the J gene lost 4 bases, with 22 bases spanning the gap. The V gene's germline CDR1 is LNHDA and CDR2 SQIVND (reference sequence). The CDR3 nucleotides are TGTGCCAGTAGTCCACTCCGACAGGATAAGGGGGCAGATACGCAGTATTTT. The encoded protein is CASSPLRQDKGADTQYF.